These 29 T cell receptor beta chains were sequenced from one sample in a study of blood T cell repertoires in COVID-19. Generated by immunoSEQ multiplex PCR, the TCRdb table keeps only in-frame clones and is missing some. The sample yields 95,000 to 110,000 clones, roughly 91% seen once. Material for sequencing was peripheral blood. All receptors derive from a human donor in a cohort sampled during active COVID-19.

This clone was counted a single time. J is TRBJ1-6 and V is TRBV28, with D unresolved. From germline, CDR1 is MDHEN and CDR2 SYDVKM. V lost 4 bases to trimming and J lost 10 bases, with 11 bases between them. CDR3 length equals 13 residues. The CDR3 nucleotides read TGTGCCAGCAGTTATCGGGTCGAATCACCCCTCCACTTT. This sequence encodes CASSYRVESPLHF.

The V call is TRBV19, the J call TRBJ2-1, with 8 nucleotides matching TRBD2. The CDR3 is 17 residues long. Looked up from germline, CDR1 is LNHDA and CDR2 is SQIVND (reference sequence). With V trimmed by 2 bases and J by 0 bases, 6 bases remained unmatched. CDR3 protein: CASSILASGSSYNEQFF. CDR3 bases: TGTGCCAGTAGTATATTAGCGAGCGGGAGCTCCTACAATGAGCAGTTCTTC.

The chain has TRBV2 and TRBJ1-1, with TRBD1 identical over 9 bases. V lost 5 bases, J lost 4 bases, and 17 bases stayed unmatched. CDR1 and CDR2 from the germline V gene are SNHLY and FYNNEI. The CDR3 totals 18 residues. DNA of the CDR3: TGTGCCAGCAGTATGCCGGGACAGGGAAGATCGGTGGTCACTGAAGCTTTCTTT. Its translation is CASSMPGQGRSVVTEAFF.

The J gene is TRBJ2-3, the V gene TRBV19; 10 bases are shared with TRBD2. V lost 5 bases to trimming and J lost 1 base; unmatched junction nucleotides: 3. This CDR3 is 15 amino acids long. The germline CDR1 and CDR2 sequences are LNHDA and SQIVND (reference sequence). CDR3 residues: CASSSLAGGTDTQYF. CDR3 coding DNA: TGTGCCAGTAGTTCTCTAGCGGGGGGCACAGATACGCAGTATTTT.

This clone was detected only once. This chain uses TRBV3-1 (or the pseudogene TRBV3-2) with TRBJ1-2; TRBD1 matches at 7 bases. The germline V gene encodes CDR1 LGHDT and CDR2 YNNKEL (reference sequence). There are 13 residues in the CDR3. The V gene end was trimmed by 4 bases and the J gene end by 7 bases; junction bases not matched to a gene: 6. CDR3 bases: TGTGCCAGCAGCCGAGGGGGCGGCAGTGGCTACACCTTC. Amino acids: CASSRGGGSGYTF.

The chain combines TRBV5-5 with TRBJ1-3; D gene ambiguous. The germline V and J ends were trimmed by 3 bases and 0 bases, with 13 bases remaining between them. This CDR3 contains 16 residues. Germline V CDR1 and CDR2: SGHKS, YYEKEE (reference sequence). DNA of the CDR3: TGTGCCAGCAGCTCATTCGGGAGTCACTCTGGAAACACCATATATTTT. Residues: CASSSFGSHSGNTIYF.

The CDR3: CASSLYYEQYF. The CDR3 coding sequence is TGTGCCAGCAGCTTATACTACGAGCAGTACTTC. V and J are TRBV11-2 and TRBJ2-7; unclear D gene. V lost 2 bases and J 3 bases, leaving 2 bases between the germline ends. Germline-derived CDR1 and CDR2 are SGHAT and FQNNGV. The CDR3 runs to 11 residues.

This chain joins TRBV2 and TRBJ2-5; 8 bases align to TRBD1. This CDR3 comprises 15 residues. V gave up 2 bases and J gave up 4 bases; unmatched junction bases: 6. Germline lookup yields CDR1 SNHLY and CDR2 FYNNEI. CDR3 loop: CASSESRGLGETQYF. Here the CDR3 DNA reads TGTGCCAGCAGTGAAAGCAGGGGGCTGGGAGAGACCCAGTACTTC.

This clone was seen more than once but under ten times. The CDR3 coding sequence is TGTGCCAGCAGCCCCCGGGAGAACTATGGCTACACCTTC. Translated: CASSPRENYGYTF. The chain links TRBV7-2 to TRBJ1-2; D gene unclear. The CDR3 extends over 13 amino acids. The germline CDR1 and CDR2 sequences are SGHTA and FQGNSA. The ends were cut back, 5 bases at V and 2 bases at J, with 9 bases in the middle.

The chain uses TRBV5-8 and TRBJ1-2, with 9 bases lining up with TRBD1. V lost 0 bases and J lost 7; bases outside the gene matches: 10. Looked up from germline, CDR1 is SGHTS and CDR2 is YDEGEE. The CDR3 totals 16 residues. The CDR3 reads CASSLGDRAPDIGYTF. CDR3 nucleotide sequence: TGTGCCAGCAGCTTGGGGGACAGGGCGCCCGATATTGGCTACACCTTC.

This clone was counted once. This chain links TRBV24-1 with TRBJ2-5; D might be TRBD2 (6 bases). CDR1 is KGHDR and CDR2 is SFDVKD in the germline V gene. Trimming stripped 7 bases from V and 7 bases from J, with 15 bases between. The CDR3 is 13 residues long. The CDR3 protein is CATRRGSEGTQYF. As DNA, the CDR3 is TGTGCCACCAGGCGGGGATCGGAAGGGACCCAGTACTTC.

This clone came up once. This chain connects TRBV25-1 to TRBJ2-1, with TRBD2 matching 11 bases. The V gene end was trimmed by 4 bases and the J gene end by 7 bases; junction bases not matched to a gene: 9. Germline assignment: CDR1 MGHDK and CDR2 SYGVNS. This CDR3 has 16 amino acids. CDR3 bases: TGTGCCAGCAGTGCGCTAACTAGCGGGAGTGGTAATGAGCAGTTCTTC. It codes for CASSALTSGSGNEQFF.

The V call is TRBV3-1 (or the pseudogene TRBV3-2), the J call TRBJ2-5; TRBD2 matches at 8 bases. Trimming took 1 base from V and 5 from J; bases not matched to a gene: 9. Germline CDR1 LGHDT, CDR2 YNNKEL (reference sequence). The CDR3 contains 16 residues. The CDR3: CASSQGVSGDAETQYF. In DNA, the CDR3 is TGTGCCAGCAGCCAAGGGGTTAGCGGGGACGCGGAGACCCAGTACTTC.

The chain recombines TRBV5-8 with TRBJ2-7, with a possible D match to TRBD2 (7 bases). The CDR3 is made up of 14 amino acids. The germline V and J ends were trimmed by 5 bases and 2 bases, with 14 bases remaining between them. Germline values: CDR1 SGHTS, CDR2 YDEGEE. CDR3 nucleotides: TGTGCCAGCAGGGCGAGGGGGGGTACCTACGAGCAGTACTTC. Amino acid sequence: CASRARGGTYEQYF. The full variable domain, completed using reference TRBV5-8 and TRBJ2-7, is EAGVTQSPTHLIKTRGQQATLRCSPISGHTSVYWYQQALGLGLQFLLWYDEGEERNRGNFPPRFSGRQFPNYSSELNVNALELEDSALYLCASRARGGTYEQYFGPGTRLTVT.

This clone appeared a single time. The CDR3 is CSVADRRNTEAFF. The CDR3 nucleotides read TGCAGCGTCGCCGACAGGAGGAACACTGAAGCTTTCTTT. The rearrangement uses TRBV29-1 and TRBJ1-1, with D possibly TRBD1 on 6 matching bases. This CDR3 spans 13 amino acids. The V end was cut by 6 bases, the J end by 1 base, with 12 bases between. Germline CDR1 is SQVTM and CDR2 is ANQGSEA.

This chain joins TRBV18 and TRBJ1-2; no definite D call. Trimming shortened V by 2 bases and J by 6 bases, and 16 bases separated the two germline ends. This CDR3 region has 15 residues. Germline V lookup: CDR1 KGHSH, CDR2 LQKENI. CDR3 coding DNA: TGTGCCAGCTCACCAGAAGTCCGGGGATCGGATGGCTACACCTTC. It is translated as CASSPEVRGSDGYTF.

This chain connects TRBV7-9 to TRBJ2-2; TRBD1 is a possible D gene (5 bases). Trimming removed 4 bases from V and 0 bases from J, with 9 bases in between. Germline V CDR1 and CDR2: SEHNR, FQNEAQ (reference sequence). CDR3 length: 15 residues. DNA for the CDR3: TGTGCCAGCAGCTCTGGCAGGGCGAACACCGGGGAGCTGTTTTTT. This translates into CASSSGRANTGELFF.

The chain recombines TRBV7-6 with TRBJ2-2; the match to TRBD2 covers 9 bases. Germline V lookup: CDR1 SGHVS, CDR2 FNYEAQ. The CDR3 runs 16 residues. J gave up 5 bases and V 3 bases, and 7 bases lay outside the gene matches. The CDR3 sequence: CASSLAGGAGTGELFF. In nucleotides, the CDR3 is TGTGCCAGCAGCTTGGCGGGAGGGGCGGGGACCGGGGAGCTGTTTTTT.

V gene TRBV4-2 combines with J gene TRBJ2-3; perhaps TRBD1 as D (5 bases). The CDR3 totals 17 residues. From germline, CDR1 is LGHNA and CDR2 YNFKEQ. Trimming stripped 4 bases from V and 2 bases from J, with 19 bases between. The DNA for the CDR3 is TGTGCCAGCAGCCCGGATAGGGGCCCCCATGCCACAGATACGCAGTATTTT. Its protein is CASSPDRGPHATDTQYF.

This sequence joins TRBV23-1 and TRBJ1-5; D call uncertain. TRBV23-1 is filed as an ORF, its function uncertain. CDR3 length: 14 residues. V gave up 4 bases and J gave up 1 base, with 8 bases separating them. Written as DNA, the CDR3 is TGCGCCAGCAGTCCCCAGTGGAGCAATCAGCCCCAGCATTTT. Amino acids: CASSPQWSNQPQHF.

The V call is TRBV11-2, the J call TRBJ2-2; a weak D match, TRBD2 (6 bases). Trimming shortened V by 0 bases and J by 6 bases, and 11 bases separated the two germline ends. Germline V gene lookup returns CDR1 SGHAT and CDR2 FQNNGV. The CDR3 is 15 residues long. CDR3 in amino acids: CASSLDLGGAGELFF. CDR3 DNA: TGTGCCAGCAGCTTAGATTTAGGAGGGGCCGGGGAGCTGTTTTTT.

The chain is built from TRBV9 and TRBJ2-1; the D gene is possibly TRBD1 (6 bases). CDR1 and CDR2 (germline): SGDLS, YYNGEE. CDR3 length: 13 amino acids. Trimming shortened V by 4 bases and J by 9 bases, and 14 bases separated the two germline ends. CDR3 sequence: CASSIIHRAEQFF. CDR3 DNA: TGTGCCAGCAGCATAATTCACAGGGCTGAGCAGTTCTTC.

The chain joins TRBV14 to TRBJ1-2, with D maybe TRBD1 (5 bases). CDR1 and CDR2 (germline): SGHDN, FVKESK. Trimming removed 0 bases at V and 13 bases at J, with 18 bases between. CDR3 length: 14 amino acids. Here the CDR3 reads CASSQEGGASSLTF. The CDR3 nucleotides read TGTGCCAGCAGCCAAGAAGGTGGGGCCTCCTCACTCACCTTC. Full variable domain (outside the CDR3, taken from reference TRBV14 and TRBJ1-2): EAGVTQFPSHSVIEKGQTVTLRCDPISGHDNLYWYRRVMGKEIKFLLHFVKESKQDESGMPNNRFLAERTGGTYSTLKVQPAELEDSGVYFCASSQEGGASSLTFGSGTRLTVV.

V is TRBV5-5 and J is TRBJ2-7, with D perhaps matching TRBD2 (6 bases). Between the trimmed V and J ends, which lost 0 bases and 3 bases, there was a span of 13 bases. CDR3 size: 15 residues. Germline V gene lookup returns CDR1 SGHKS and CDR2 YYEKEE (reference sequence). CDR3 loop: CASSLAGGGSYEQYF. CDR3 in DNA: TGTGCCAGCAGCTTGGCCGGGGGTGGGAGCTACGAGCAGTACTTC.

The chain joins TRBV5-1 to TRBJ2-7, with D unresolved. CDR1 and CDR2 (germline): SGHRS, YFSETQ. This CDR3 contains 12 residues. Trimming took off 2 bases at V and 6 bases at J, with 9 bases between the two ends. The CDR3 nucleotides are TGCGCCAGCAGCTTTAGACACGGCGAGCAGTACTTC. This codes for CASSFRHGEQYF.

This clone was counted a single time. V usage is TRBV11-3 and J usage is TRBJ1-2, with D hard to call. CDR1 and CDR2 (germline): SGHNT, YENEEA. The CDR3 spans 14 residues. V gave up 6 bases and J gave up 4 bases, with 15 bases separating them. CDR3 bases: TGTGCCAGCAGACCGGACTCTAAGTCCTATGGCTACACCTTC. It codes for CASRPDSKSYGYTF.

The chain couples TRBV5-1 to TRBJ2-3, with 7 bases lining up with TRBD1. The germline gives CDR1 SGHRS, CDR2 YFSETQ. This CDR3 has 15 amino acids. After removal of 5 bases from V and 3 bases from J, the junction contained 9 bases not matched to a gene. This chain's CDR3 is CASRVGTVGTDTQYF. The CDR3 nucleotides read TGCGCCAGCAGGGTTGGGACAGTTGGAACAGATACGCAGTATTTT. Filled out from reference TRBV5-1 and TRBJ2-3, the complete variable domain reads KAGVTQTPRYLIKTRGQQVTLSCSPISGHRSVSWYQQTPGQGLQFLFEYFSETQRNKGNFPGRFSGRQFSNSRSEMNVSTLELGDSALYLCASRVGTVGTDTQYFGPGTRLTVL.

V gene TRBV6-4 combines with J gene TRBJ1-2; D call uncertain. V was trimmed by 2 bases and J by 4 bases, leaving 8 bases between them. This CDR3 is 13 amino acids long. The germline V gene has CDR1 MRHNA and CDR2 SNTAGT. For the CDR3, the DNA is TGTGCCAGCAGTGACGTCGCGCCCTATGGCTACACCTTC. Translated: CASSDVAPYGYTF.

This chain connects TRBV28 to TRBJ1-3; the match to TRBD1 covers 7 bases. J lost 0 bases, V lost 2 bases, and 4 bases had no gene match. Germline V gives CDR1 MDHEN, CDR2 SYDVKM. CDR3 size: 16 residues. As DNA, the CDR3 is TGTGCCAGCAGTTTAGGGGACAGCTTCTCTGGAAACACCATATATTTT. The encoded protein is CASSLGDSFSGNTIYF.